This T cell receptor beta chain derives from a study of molecular identifiers for immune sequencing clone quantification. Study details: Sequencing covered four of five parts into which replicate RNA from approximately 22,000 or 94,000 naive CD8 cells was split.

Study-level results: Clonotypes topping 20 RNA copies carried over 97% of effector molecules but under 1% of naive ones.

The authors gated naive CD8 T cells as CD8+CD4-CCR7+CD45RA+ for sorting. TCRdb re-called the PCR reads through MiXCR, storing one row per CDR3 protein. The table lists 300,000 to 400,000 distinct CDR3 sequences, around 21% of them singletons, with about 0.81% in the top ten. The CDR3 contains 15 residues. Germline V gives CDR1 SEHNR, CDR2 FQNEAQ (reference sequence). With V trimmed by 5 bases and J by 6 bases, 9 bases remained unmatched. About this clonotype: No antigen is known for it. A much larger clone lies one base from this, so it may be a read error.

This TCR was recovered from a human donor in good health. Some libraries in this study had Jurkat cell RNA spiked in. Sequences were obtained from naive CD8+ T cells from blood, with Jurkat cell RNA spiked in. Documented subset: FACS-sorted CD8+CD4-CCR7+CD45RA+ naive T cells. The chain employs TRBV7-9 and TRBJ2-1; 8 bases line up with TRBD1. The CDR3 DNA is TGTGCCAGCAGCCCAGGGGGCGATCAGGTCAATGAGCAGTTCTTC. It yields the protein CASSPGGDQVNEQFF.